Following are 12 T cell receptor beta chains from one sample sequenced in a study of cytomegalovirus exposure and HLA in healthy donors. PCR involved 60 Vbeta and 13 Jbeta primers. Clones were read by immunoSEQ multiplex PCR, and TCRdb kept only the in-frame ones, dropping some. The sample has about 120,000 clones; 75% to 85% are singletons. Sequencing used PBMCs. Receptors were obtained from a man aged 30-40 years in good health and CMV-seropositive.

In this sample, this clone turned up once. The rearrangement joins TRBV4-2 to TRBJ1-6, with no clear D. The length of the CDR3 is 17 residues. Trimming removed 0 bases from V and 8 bases from J, with 17 bases in between. CDR1 is LGHNA, CDR2 YNFKEQ, per germline. This chain's CDR3 is CASSQDLKRSTYSPLHF. The DNA of the CDR3 is TGTGCCAGCAGCCAAGACCTCAAACGATCAACATATTCACCCCTCCACTTT.

Here the CDR3 DNA reads TGTGCCATCAGTGGCGGGGACAGGGAACGAAATGAAGCTTTCTTT. It encodes CAISGGDRERNEAFF. The chain joins TRBV10-3 to TRBJ1-1, with 9 bases matching TRBD1. The V gene end was trimmed by 4 bases and the J gene end by 7 bases; junction bases not matched to a gene: 10. The CDR3 consists of 15 residues. In germline, CDR1 is ENHRY, CDR2 SYGVKD.

The V call is TRBV6-1, the J call TRBJ1-1, with a weak D call TRBD1 (5 bases). The CDR3 contains 15 residues. Germline V CDR1 and CDR2: MNHNS, SASEGT. V was cut by 1 base and J by 6 bases, with 15 bases left in between. CDR3 residues: CASSEGTGGWAEAFF. The CDR3 DNA sequence: TGTGCCAGCAGTGAAGGTACAGGTGGCTGGGCTGAAGCTTTCTTT.

The chain carries TRBV5-6 and TRBJ1-2; D might be TRBD1 (5 bases). V dropped 0 bases and J dropped 6 bases, with 12 bases sitting between them. Germline lookup yields CDR1 SGHDT and CDR2 YYEEEE. This CDR3 is 14 amino acids long. CDR3 sequence reads: CASSLGSGKDGYTF. The CDR3 DNA reads TGTGCCAGCAGCTTGGGGTCAGGGAAGGATGGCTACACCTTC. Based on the CDR3 plus reference TRBV5-6 and TRBJ1-2, the full variable domain is DAGVTQSPTHLIKTRGQQVTLRCSPKSGHDTVSWYQQALGQGPQFIFQYYEEEERQRGNFPDRFSGHQFPNYSSELNVNALLLGDSALYLCASSLGSGKDGYTFGSGTRLTVV.

The chain employs TRBV6-5 and TRBJ1-5, with D perhaps matching TRBD1 (5 bases). The CDR3 loop spans 12 amino acids. V was trimmed by 8 bases and J by 3 bases, leaving 8 bases between them. Germline V gene sequence: CDR1 MNHEY, CDR2 SVGAGI. The DNA for the CDR3 is TGTGCCAGCGGGGCCTTCAATCAGCCCCAGCATTTT. This gives the protein CASGAFNQPQHF.

The chain uses TRBV14 and TRBJ1-6; no clear D gene. The CDR3 is made up of 14 amino acids. Trimming shortened V by 4 bases and J by 4 bases, and 8 bases separated the two germline ends. In germline, CDR1 is SGHDN, CDR2 FVKESK. The CDR3 spells CASSPPEYNSPLHF. The CDR3, as DNA: TGTGCCAGCAGCCCTCCCGAGTATAATTCACCCCTCCACTTT.

Notes on this clone: The junction departs from the called germline gene at one end, perhaps through a read error. The chain employs TRBV4-1 and TRBJ2-6, with 7 bases lining up with TRBD1. This CDR3 comprises 18 residues. Germline loops: CDR1 MGHRA, CDR2 YSYEKL. CDR3 amino acids: CASSQTGSPGRGANGLTF. The DNA of the CDR3 is TGCGCCAGCAGCCAGACAGGGTCCCCAGGGCGTGGGGCCAACGGCCTGACTTTC.

The V call is TRBV25-1, the J call TRBJ2-2; D ambiguous. V gave up 6 bases and J gave up 5 bases, with 13 bases separating them. There are 14 residues in the CDR3. The V gene's germline CDR1 is MGHDK and CDR2 SYGVNS. The CDR3, as DNA: TGTGCCAGCAGGGATTTAGACACTACCGGGGAGCTGTTTTTT. The encoded protein is CASRDLDTTGELFF.

This clone was picked up one time. This chain joins TRBV5-1 and TRBJ1-2, with D tentatively TRBD1 (5 bases). The CDR3 consists of 13 residues. With 1 base removed from V and 4 bases from J, the gap between germline ends came to 8 bases. Germline V gene sequence: CDR1 SGHRS, CDR2 YFSETQ. The CDR3 loop is CASSLQRGYGYTF. The CDR3 DNA reads as TGCGCCAGCAGCTTGCAAAGGGGCTATGGCTACACCTTC.

The V and J genes are TRBV7-3 and TRBJ2-1; 9 positions agree with TRBD2. Germline V gene sequence: CDR1 SGHTA, CDR2 FQGTGA. The CDR3 runs 12 residues. V lost 8 bases, J lost 12 bases, and 8 bases stayed unmatched. The CDR3 DNA reads as TGTGCCAGCGGTCGGGCGGGGGGGGCGCAGTTCTTC. This gives the protein CASGRAGGAQFF.

The V call is TRBV6-6, the J call TRBJ1-2; 7 nucleotides match TRBD1. From germline, CDR1 is MNHNY and CDR2 SVGAGI (reference sequence). The CDR3 has 14 residues. The V and J ends lost 8 bases and 6 bases, in that order; junction bases with no gene match: 12. The CDR3 DNA reads as TGTGCCAGCTGCAAGGGGGCAGGGGCGGATGGCTACACCTTC. Encoded protein: CASCKGAGADGYTF.

This clone was counted many times. The chain joins TRBV14 to TRBJ1-1; perhaps TRBD1 as D (5 bases). Germline CDR1 reads SGHDN; CDR2 reads FVKESK. The CDR3 runs to 13 residues. The V end lost 4 bases, the J end lost 8 bases, and 14 bases lay between the germline ends. Here the CDR3 DNA reads TGTGCCAGCAGCCGAGCTGGGGCGCGGGAAGCTTTCTTT. This sequence encodes CASSRAGAREAFF.